This T cell receptor (beta chain) was found in a study of cytomegalovirus exposure and HLA in healthy donors. For the study at large: An analysis done earlier identified 117 million unique TCR beta sequences from 200 million or so T cells.

This clone was recorded once. Its antigen is as yet unknown. The J segment lost 4 bases and the V segment lost 8 bases, leaving 13 bases of the junction unmatched. The CDR3 is 15 amino acids. Looked up from germline, CDR1 is MNHNY and CDR2 is SVGAGI (reference sequence). The primer mix had 60 Vbeta and 13 Jbeta primers. The table came from immunoSEQ multiplex PCR; TCRdb's copy has only in-frame clones and leaves some out. This sample carries 120,000 or so clones, about 81% of them seen once, and the ten largest clones take more than 7.5%. Study conclusions and caveats: Further analysis was carried out later, and it showed several of the most significant clusters appearing linked to common viral pathogens. Cytomegalovirus association was listed for about 180 TCR beta chains.

The origin of this receptor is a woman between 45 and 65 years old in good health and CMV-seropositive. This rearrangement joins TRBV6-6 to TRBJ2-5; 7 bases are shared with TRBD2. Sequencing used PBMCs. CDR3 nucleotide sequence: TGTGCCAGCGTGAGGCCGGGAGGATCCAGAGAGACCCAGTACTTC. Protein sequence: CASVRPGGSRETQYF.